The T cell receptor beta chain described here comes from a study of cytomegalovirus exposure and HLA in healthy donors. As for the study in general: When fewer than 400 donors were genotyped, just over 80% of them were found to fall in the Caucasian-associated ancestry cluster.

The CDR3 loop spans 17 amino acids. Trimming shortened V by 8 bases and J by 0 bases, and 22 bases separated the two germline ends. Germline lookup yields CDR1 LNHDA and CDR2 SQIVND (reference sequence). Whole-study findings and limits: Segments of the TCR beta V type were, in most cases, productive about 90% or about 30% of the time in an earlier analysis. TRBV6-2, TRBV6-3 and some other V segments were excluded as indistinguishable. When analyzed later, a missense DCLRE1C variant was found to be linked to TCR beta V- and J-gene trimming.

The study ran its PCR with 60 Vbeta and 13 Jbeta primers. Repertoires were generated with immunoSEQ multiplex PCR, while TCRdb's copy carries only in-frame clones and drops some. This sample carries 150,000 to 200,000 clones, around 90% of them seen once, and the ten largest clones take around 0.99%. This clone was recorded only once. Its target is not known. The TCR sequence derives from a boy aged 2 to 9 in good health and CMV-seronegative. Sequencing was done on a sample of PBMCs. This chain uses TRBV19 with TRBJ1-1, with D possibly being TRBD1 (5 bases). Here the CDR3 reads CASESRGRGGMNTEAFF. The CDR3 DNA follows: TGTGCCAGTGAATCCCGGGGACGGGGGGGTATGAACACTGAAGCTTTCTTT.